One sample yielded the 5 T cell receptor beta chains listed below, sequenced in a study of molecular identifiers for immune sequencing clone quantification. TCRdb redid the calling of the PCR reads with MiXCR, one entry per CDR3 protein. The sample has just under 650,000 distinct CDR3 sequences, 15% to 20% seen once. The sequenced material came from naive CD8+ T cells from blood, with Jurkat cell RNA spiked in. Subset in this sample: FACS-sorted CD8+CD4-CCR7+CD45RA+ naive T cells. The receptors were gathered from a human donor in good health. Some libraries in this study had Jurkat cell RNA spiked in.

This clonotype was detected many times. J is TRBJ2-5 and V is TRBV7-9, with D possibly called TRBD1 or TRBD2 (5 bases each). Germline V lookup: CDR1 SEHNR, CDR2 FQNEAQ (reference sequence). The V end was cut by 5 bases, the J end by 1 base, with 14 bases between. The length of the CDR3 is 15 residues. The CDR3 nucleotides read TGTGCCAGCAGCATCCCCGGGACCCCCCAAGAGACCCAGTACTTC. This translates into CASSIPGTPQETQYF. The full variable domain, its missing parts supplied by reference TRBV7-9 and TRBJ2-5, is DTGVSQNPRHKITKRGQNVTFRCDPISEHNRLYWYRQTLGQGPEFLTYFQNEAQLEKSRLLSDRFSAERPKGSFSTLEIQRTEQGDSAMYLCASSIPGTPQETQYFGPGTRLLVL.

This clonotype was found many times. The chain joins TRBV12-3 or TRBV12-4 to TRBJ1-5, with TRBD1 identical over 7 bases. Trimming cost V 7 bases and J 3 bases; bases outside gene matches: 9. The CDR3 extends over 15 amino acids. CDR3 coding DNA: TGTGCCAGCACCCCAGGGGGGGTAAACAATCAGCCCCAGCATTTT. It translates to CASTPGGVNNQPQHF.

A remark on this clonotype: This may be a read error: a much more frequent sequence differs by one nucleotide. The chain recombines TRBV5-1 with TRBJ1-1; D not resolved. The germline V gene encodes CDR1 SGHRS and CDR2 YFSETQ. This CDR3 contains 12 residues. CDR3 nucleotide sequence: TGCGCCAGCAGCTTCCGACCTCCCGAAGCTCTCTTT. Amino acid sequence: CASSFRPPEALF.

This clonotype has a count of ten or more. The rearrangement links TRBV5-1 to TRBJ1-2, with 7 bases identical to TRBD1. This CDR3 is 13 amino acids long. V shed 0 bases, J shed 5 bases, and the junction held 1 base outside the gene matches. In germline, CDR1 is SGHRS, CDR2 YFSETQ. The CDR3 sequence: CASSLEGQYGYTF. The DNA for the CDR3 is TGCGCCAGCAGCTTGGAGGGACAGTATGGCTACACCTTC.

This clonotype was counted ten times or more. The rearrangement joins TRBV7-9 to TRBJ2-2, with TRBD2 as a possible D gene (5 bases). This CDR3 spans 17 amino acids. The V gene's germline CDR1 is SEHNR and CDR2 FQNEAQ (reference sequence). V lost 4 bases, J lost 6 bases, and 21 bases lay in between. CDR3 protein: CASSSNPDYGLAGELFF. The DNA of the CDR3 is TGTGCCAGCAGCTCGAACCCAGACTATGGGTTGGCCGGGGAGCTGTTTTTT. Together with reference TRBV7-9 and TRBJ2-2, the CDR3 gives the full variable domain: DTGVSQNPRHKITKRGQNVTFRCDPISEHNRLYWYRQTLGQGPEFLTYFQNEAQLEKSRLLSDRFSAERPKGSFSTLEIQRTEQGDSAMYLCASSSNPDYGLAGELFFGEGSRLTVL.